This TCR beta chain was captured by sequencing in a study of Ad26.COV2.S vaccination and SARS-CoV-2 variants. Study summary: In the study, Ad26.COV2.S was injected intramuscularly once, or twice 56 days apart.

Treatment denoted: about 20 received Ad26.COV2.S at low or high dose, single or two shots; roughly 5 received placebo; per-sample allocation not given. Material that was analyzed had been drawn on day 63 after the first vaccine or placebo injection. This clone was counted only a few times. Its specificity is not known. Given the absence of the conserved phenylalanine or tryptophan at the CDR3 end, a read error is likely. The DNA is omitted, as the CDR3 cannot be located on it reliably, and the CDR3 follows TCRdb's listing. Method: immunoSEQ multiplex PCR; TCRdb's copy keeps in-frame clones and lacks some. The sample lists roughly 700,000 clones, roughly nine tenths occurring once. Whole-study results and caveats: Placebo recipients had lower spike-specific TCR breadth than vaccine recipients.

The source material was peripheral blood, sampled in a trial of Ad26.COV2.S vaccine versus placebo. This TCR was recovered from a person between 18 and 60 years old who received the Ad26.COV2.S COVID-19 vaccine or a placebo.

This CDR3 reads CASSSMSTQS. The V and J genes are TRBV11-1 and TRBJ1-1. The germline gives CDR1 SGHAT, CDR2 FQDESV (reference sequence). Including both end residues, the CDR3 is 10 amino acids long.